The rows below give T cell receptor beta chains drawn from one sample of a study of T-cell reconstitution after alpha-beta-depleted transplantation in children. In TCRdb, the PCR reads were re-called with MiXCR into one record per CDR3 protein. The repertoire consists of around 440,000 distinct CDR3 sequences, with about 17% occurring once and the leading ten covering less than 30%. The source was PBMCs, mostly from graft donor cells, collected 360 days after TCRalphabeta/CD19-depleted stem cell transplant. These receptors came from a boy younger than two who had a stem cell transplant for Wiskott-Aldrich syndrome, so the T cells may come from the graft donor. CDR3s include the opening cysteine and the closing phenylalanine or tryptophan. The D gene is left open where the match is weak. Expanded clones are given a class, and other clones once, few, many or no size at all.

j_gene: TRBJ2-7; abundance: .; d_gene: TRBD2; v_gene: TRBV5-1; CDR3aa: CASSFGLAGGLSYEQYF; CDR3nt: TGCGCCAGCAGCTTCGGTTTAGCGGGGGGCCTCTCCTACGAGCAGTACTTC
j_gene: TRBJ1-2; abundance: .; d_gene: .; v_gene: TRBV6-9; CDR3aa: CASSYSDRGNYGYTF; CDR3nt: TGTGCCAGCAGTTATTCGGATCGCGGTAACTATGGCTACACCTTC
j_gene: TRBJ2-2; abundance: few; d_gene: .; v_gene: TRBV7-7; CDR3aa: CASSLGGTHTGELFF; CDR3nt: TGTGCCAGCAGCTTAGGGGGGACTCATACCGGGGAGCTGTTTTTT
j_gene: TRBJ2-1; abundance: .; d_gene: TRBD2; v_gene: TRBV20-1; CDR3aa: CSASLWTSGRALRGREFF; CDR3nt: TGCAGTGCTAGCCTCTGGACTAGCGGGAGGGCCCTCAGGGGTCGGGAGTTCTTC
j_gene: TRBJ2-1; abundance: .; d_gene: TRBD1; v_gene: TRBV6-2/TRBV6-3; CDR3aa: CASSYVQGMPYNEQFF; CDR3nt: TGTGCCAGCAGTTACGTACAGGGGATGCCTTACAATGAGCAGTTCTTC
j_gene: TRBJ2-1; abundance: .; d_gene: .; v_gene: TRBV6-1; CDR3aa: CASSGQGVLAGVWNEQFF; CDR3nt: TGTGCCAGTTCGGGACAGGGGGTTCTAGCGGGAGTTTGGAATGAGCAGTTCTTC
j_gene: TRBJ2-7; abundance: many; d_gene: .; v_gene: TRBV20-1; CDR3aa: CSVNSGSLYEQYF; CDR3nt: TGCAGTGTTAATAGCGGCTCCCTCTACGAGCAGTACTTC
j_gene: TRBJ2-1; abundance: .; d_gene: TRBD1; v_gene: TRBV7-9; CDR3aa: CASSLRDRGPKQFF; CDR3nt: TGTGCCAGCAGCTTGAGGGACAGGGGGCCCAAGCAGTTCTTC
j_gene: TRBJ2-6; abundance: few; d_gene: TRBD1; v_gene: TRBV4-1; CDR3aa: CASSQLDWGETGLVSGANVLTF; CDR3nt: TGCGCCAGCAGCCAACTCGATTGGGGTGAGACAGGGTTGGTTTCTGGGGCCAACGTCCTGACTTTC
j_gene: TRBJ1-5; abundance: .; d_gene: .; v_gene: TRBV19; CDR3aa: CASSIPYRDQPQHF; CDR3nt: TGTGCCAGTAGTATCCCCTACAGGGATCAGCCCCAGCATTTT
j_gene: TRBJ2-7; abundance: many; d_gene: TRBD1; v_gene: TRBV27; CDR3aa: CASSTWTGGPSSYEQYF; CDR3nt: TGTGCCAGCAGTACTTGGACAGGGGGCCCAAGCTCCTACGAGCAGTACTTC
j_gene: TRBJ1-1; abundance: few; d_gene: TRBD1; v_gene: TRBV12-3/TRBV12-4; CDR3aa: CASKLGQGGRGTEAFF; CDR3nt: TGTGCCAGCAAACTTGGACAGGGAGGAAGGGGTACTGAAGCTTTCTTT
j_gene: TRBJ2-7; abundance: few; d_gene: .; v_gene: TRBV27; CDR3aa: CASSLRGSGRRSSYEQYF; CDR3nt: TGTGCCAGCAGTTTAAGGGGTAGCGGAAGACGGAGCTCCTACGAGCAGTACTTC
j_gene: TRBJ2-6; abundance: few; d_gene: .; v_gene: TRBV4-1; CDR3aa: CASSQVLSGANVLTF; CDR3nt: TGCGCCAGCAGCCAAGTGCTCTCTGGGGCCAACGTCCTGACTTTC
j_gene: TRBJ2-3; abundance: few; d_gene: .; v_gene: TRBV18; CDR3aa: CASSPRLTDTQYF; CDR3nt: TGTGCCAGCTCACCACGTTTAACAGATACGCAGTATTTT
j_gene: TRBJ1-6; abundance: .; d_gene: .; v_gene: TRBV6-5; CDR3aa: CASSYRGANSPLHF; CDR3nt: TGTGCCAGCAGTTACAGGGGGGCGAATTCACCCCTCCACTTT
j_gene: TRBJ2-7; abundance: few; d_gene: TRBD2; v_gene: TRBV13; CDR3aa: CASSFGRGSYEQYF; CDR3nt: TGTGCCAGCAGCTTTGGGAGGGGCTCCTACGAGCAGTACTTC
j_gene: TRBJ1-1; abundance: .; d_gene: TRBD1; v_gene: TRBV6-5; CDR3aa: CASSSEDRGTEAFF; CDR3nt: TGTGCCAGCAGTTCAGAAGACAGGGGGACTGAAGCTTTCTTT
j_gene: TRBJ1-6; abundance: many; d_gene: TRBD1; v_gene: TRBV9; CDR3aa: CASSVTGQGYSPLHF; CDR3nt: TGTGCCAGCAGCGTAACGGGACAGGGATATTCACCCCTCCACTTT
j_gene: TRBJ2-7; abundance: few; d_gene: TRBD1; v_gene: TRBV12-3/TRBV12-4; CDR3aa: CASSPRRQGNEQYF; CDR3nt: TGTGCCAGCAGTCCACGTAGACAGGGCAACGAGCAGTACTTC
j_gene: TRBJ1-3; abundance: .; d_gene: .; v_gene: TRBV3-1; CDR3aa: CASSQVRTGNTIYF; CDR3nt: TGTGCCAGCAGCCAAGTCCGGACAGGAAACACCATATATTTT
j_gene: TRBJ2-7; abundance: few; d_gene: .; v_gene: TRBV15; CDR3aa: CATSPGASSYEQYF; CDR3nt: TGTGCCACCTCCCCAGGGGCCAGCTCCTACGAGCAGTACTTC
j_gene: TRBJ1-1; abundance: .; d_gene: .; v_gene: TRBV7-9; CDR3aa: CASSLVGGGTTEAFF; CDR3nt: TGTGCCAGCAGCTTAGTGGGTGGGGGCACCACTGAAGCTTTCTTT
j_gene: TRBJ2-1; abundance: few; d_gene: TRBD2; v_gene: TRBV29-1; CDR3aa: CSVASGRLYNEQFF; CDR3nt: TGCAGCGTTGCTAGCGGGAGGTTATACAATGAGCAGTTCTTC
j_gene: TRBJ2-4; abundance: .; d_gene: .; v_gene: TRBV27; CDR3aa: CASSPRQTITTKNIQYF; CDR3nt: TGTGCCAGCAGTCCTCGACAGACCATTACCACCAAAAACATTCAGTACTTC
j_gene: TRBJ2-6; abundance: .; d_gene: TRBD1; v_gene: TRBV20-1; CDR3aa: CSAHHRDRSSGANVLTF; CDR3nt: TGCAGTGCTCACCACCGGGACAGGAGCTCTGGGGCCAACGTCCTGACTTTC
j_gene: TRBJ2-3; abundance: few; d_gene: .; v_gene: TRBV9; CDR3aa: CASSVGVADTQYF; CDR3nt: TGTGCCAGCAGCGTAGGAGTGGCTGATACGCAGTATTTT
j_gene: TRBJ2-1; abundance: many; d_gene: .; v_gene: TRBV28; CDR3aa: CASSSTDVYNEQFF; CDR3nt: TGTGCCAGCAGTTCAACAGACGTCTACAATGAGCAGTTCTTC
j_gene: TRBJ2-1; abundance: .; d_gene: TRBD1; v_gene: TRBV7-8; CDR3aa: CASSPDRVQFF; CDR3nt: TGTGCCAGCAGCCCCGACAGGGTTCAGTTCTTC
j_gene: TRBJ1-6; abundance: .; d_gene: .; v_gene: TRBV21-1; CDR3aa: CASSIRETDNSPLHF; CDR3nt: TGTGCCAGCAGCATCAGGGAGACAGATAATTCACCCCTCCACTTT
j_gene: TRBJ2-4; abundance: few; d_gene: TRBD1; v_gene: TRBV5-5; CDR3aa: CASSSIPPGQGNIQYF; CDR3nt: TGTGCCAGCAGCTCTATCCCCCCCGGACAGGGGAACATTCAGTACTTC
j_gene: TRBJ2-1; abundance: few; d_gene: TRBD1; v_gene: TRBV29-1; CDR3aa: CRVGRDRGLGEQFF; CDR3nt: TGCAGAGTTGGGCGGGACAGGGGATTAGGTGAGCAGTTCTTC
j_gene: TRBJ1-2; abundance: few; d_gene: .; v_gene: TRBV7-8; CDR3aa: CASSLVPGFNYGYTF; CDR3nt: TGTGCCAGCAGCTTAGTCCCAGGGTTTAACTATGGCTACACCTTC
j_gene: TRBJ2-1; abundance: .; d_gene: TRBD2; v_gene: TRBV19; CDR3aa: CASRGLAGVWANEQFF; CDR3nt: TGTGCCAGTAGAGGGCTAGCGGGAGTTTGGGCGAATGAGCAGTTCTTC
j_gene: TRBJ2-3; abundance: .; d_gene: TRBD2; v_gene: TRBV10-1; CDR3aa: CASSELAGGVNTQYF; CDR3nt: TGCGCCAGCAGTGAGCTAGCGGGGGGAGTGAATACGCAGTATTTT
j_gene: TRBJ2-5; abundance: .; d_gene: .; v_gene: TRBV6-1; CDR3aa: CARARGGRETQYF; CDR3nt: TGTGCCAGAGCGCGAGGGGGTAGAGAGACCCAGTACTTC
j_gene: TRBJ2-1; abundance: .; d_gene: TRBD1; v_gene: TRBV11-2; CDR3aa: CASSLIPHRGKSYNEQFF; CDR3nt: TGTGCCAGCAGCTTAATCCCCCACAGGGGGAAGTCCTACAATGAGCAGTTCTTC
j_gene: TRBJ2-1; abundance: few; d_gene: TRBD1; v_gene: TRBV10-3; CDR3aa: CAISLPTGGGYNEQFF; CDR3nt: TGTGCCATCAGTCTTCCGACAGGGGGAGGGTACAATGAGCAGTTCTTC
j_gene: TRBJ1-4; abundance: many; d_gene: .; v_gene: TRBV7-9; CDR3aa: CASGGVTNEKLFF; CDR3nt: TGTGCCAGCGGTGGAGTAACTAATGAAAAACTGTTTTTT
j_gene: TRBJ2-1; abundance: .; d_gene: .; v_gene: TRBV3-1; CDR3aa: CASSHEVYNEQFF; CDR3nt: TGTGCCAGCAGCCATGAGGTGTACAATGAGCAGTTCTTC
j_gene: TRBJ2-1; abundance: few; d_gene: .; v_gene: TRBV18; CDR3aa: CASSPDVYNEQFF; CDR3nt: TGTGCCAGCTCACCGGACGTATACAATGAGCAGTTCTTC
j_gene: TRBJ2-5; abundance: .; d_gene: TRBD1; v_gene: TRBV24-1; CDR3aa: CATSCHRTGGGETQYF; CDR3nt: TGTGCCACCAGTTGCCACCGAACAGGGGGAGGAGAGACCCAGTACTTC
j_gene: TRBJ2-2; abundance: .; d_gene: TRBD1; v_gene: TRBV12-3/TRBV12-4; CDR3aa: CACRQGSSLLGWLFF; CDR3nt: TGTGCCTGTCGACAGGGATCTTCCCTTCTGGGATGGCTGTTTTTT